These T cell receptor beta chains were read from a single sample in a study of early T cells in non-severe SARS-CoV-2 infection. TCRdb fed the 5' RACE reads into MiXCR, producing one record per CDR3 protein. The table lists 100,000 to 130,000 distinct CDR3 sequences, around 10% of them singletons. The sequenced sample was whole blood. These receptors came from an adult who was a healthcare worker with PCR-confirmed SARS-CoV-2 infection or an uninfected control (not recorded which). The CDR3 runs from the conserved cysteine through the conserved F or W.

v_call: TRBV7-9; cdr3_length: 14; j_call: TRBJ2-1; cdr3_aa: CASTQTSGHDEQFF
v_call: TRBV5-1; cdr3_length: 16; j_call: TRBJ2-3; cdr3_aa: CASSVMTSGGSDTQYF
v_call: TRBV18; cdr3_length: 12; j_call: TRBJ1-1; cdr3_aa: CATSKRETEAFF
v_call: TRBV12-3/TRBV12-4; cdr3_length: 12; j_call: TRBJ1-6; cdr3_aa: CASSLTGSPLHF
v_call: TRBV29-1; cdr3_length: 11; j_call: TRBJ1-2; cdr3_aa: CSVDRDYGYTF
v_call: TRBV9; cdr3_length: 17; j_call: TRBJ1-2; cdr3_aa: CASSVENRVETNYGYTF
v_call: TRBV3-1; cdr3_length: 12; j_call: TRBJ2-7; cdr3_aa: CASSPRDYEQYF
v_call: TRBV28; cdr3_length: 13; j_call: TRBJ1-1; cdr3_aa: CASSEQGTLEAFF
v_call: TRBV28; cdr3_length: 13; j_call: TRBJ1-1; cdr3_aa: CASSGQGTLEAFF
v_call: TRBV29-1; cdr3_length: 16; j_call: TRBJ2-1; cdr3_aa: CSVEPPRGDSYNEQFF
v_call: TRBV19; cdr3_length: 15; j_call: TRBJ2-5; cdr3_aa: CASSRLAGLQETQYF
v_call: TRBV20-1; cdr3_length: 14; j_call: TRBJ2-3; cdr3_aa: CSAGSGDLTDTQYF
v_call: TRBV7-9; cdr3_length: 13; j_call: TRBJ2-1; cdr3_aa: CASSLTGENEQFF
v_call: TRBV11-2; cdr3_length: 16; j_call: TRBJ2-3; cdr3_aa: CASSRTSGAYTDTQYF
v_call: TRBV18; cdr3_length: 13; j_call: TRBJ2-5; cdr3_aa: CASSPRVAETQYF
v_call: TRBV20-1; cdr3_length: 12; j_call: TRBJ1-5; cdr3_aa: CSAQDGGQPQHF
v_call: TRBV12-3/TRBV12-4; cdr3_length: 14; j_call: TRBJ1-2; cdr3_aa: CASTGPRGPYGYTF
v_call: TRBV7-9; cdr3_length: 15; j_call: TRBJ2-1; cdr3_aa: CASSLRVGAADEQFF
v_call: TRBV18; cdr3_length: 15; j_call: TRBJ2-1; cdr3_aa: CASSPGQSSYNEQFF
v_call: TRBV12-3/TRBV12-4; cdr3_length: 13; j_call: TRBJ1-1; cdr3_aa: CASSFGRGTEVFF
v_call: TRBV7-3; cdr3_length: 15; j_call: TRBJ2-1; cdr3_aa: CASSLTAGLYNEQFF
v_call: TRBV12-3/TRBV12-4; cdr3_length: 16; j_call: TRBJ2-7; cdr3_aa: CASSYLITGQGDEQYF
v_call: TRBV29-1; cdr3_length: 13; j_call: TRBJ2-7; cdr3_aa: CSAEGQGKREQYF
v_call: TRBV7-9; cdr3_length: 14; j_call: TRBJ2-7; cdr3_aa: CATLGPGQSYEQYF
v_call: TRBV3-1; cdr3_length: 14; j_call: TRBJ2-5; cdr3_aa: CASSQGLNQETQYF
v_call: TRBV6-4; cdr3_length: 17; j_call: TRBJ1-5; cdr3_aa: CASRLRRGGYSNQPQHF
v_call: TRBV10-3; cdr3_length: 13; j_call: TRBJ2-7; cdr3_aa: CAISGTGSDEQYF
v_call: TRBV7-3; cdr3_length: 13; j_call: TRBJ1-2; cdr3_aa: CASSRDARYGYTF
v_call: TRBV20-1; cdr3_length: 14; j_call: TRBJ2-1; cdr3_aa: CSAKTSGRLSVEFF
v_call: TRBV5-1; cdr3_length: 13; j_call: TRBJ2-1; cdr3_aa: CASSSGGAPEQFF
v_call: TRBV2; cdr3_length: 14; j_call: TRBJ1-1; cdr3_aa: CASSYPGGGTEAFF
v_call: TRBV12-3/TRBV12-4; cdr3_length: 14; j_call: TRBJ2-1; cdr3_aa: CAISSGSSYNEQFF
v_call: TRBV30; cdr3_length: 15; j_call: TRBJ2-1; cdr3_aa: CAWSVSLQGVDEQFF
v_call: TRBV2; cdr3_length: 13; j_call: TRBJ2-7; cdr3_aa: CASSEVLDYEQYF
v_call: TRBV2; cdr3_length: 13; j_call: TRBJ1-5; cdr3_aa: CASSGRMNQPQHF
v_call: TRBV5-6; cdr3_length: 13; j_call: TRBJ2-4; cdr3_aa: CASSSLDGYIQYF
v_call: TRBV18; cdr3_length: 15; j_call: TRBJ2-1; cdr3_aa: CASSRQSISYNEQFF
v_call: TRBV29-1; cdr3_length: 12; j_call: TRBJ1-1; cdr3_aa: CSVGGQGTEAFF
v_call: TRBV20-1; cdr3_length: 15; j_call: TRBJ2-4; cdr3_aa: CSARDYRNGGNIQYF
v_call: TRBV12-5; cdr3_length: 15; j_call: TRBJ2-2; cdr3_aa: CARPTGGADTGELFF
v_call: TRBV19; cdr3_length: 16; j_call: TRBJ2-6; cdr3_aa: CASSRTSSSGANVLTF
v_call: TRBV12-3/TRBV12-4; cdr3_length: 14; j_call: TRBJ2-1; cdr3_aa: CASTRKRGTYEQFF
v_call: TRBV10-3; cdr3_length: 12; j_call: TRBJ2-7; cdr3_aa: CATGTGTYEQYF
v_call: TRBV18; cdr3_length: 17; j_call: TRBJ2-5; cdr3_aa: CASSPNRDFSWEETQYF
v_call: TRBV6-6; cdr3_length: 16; j_call: TRBJ1-6; cdr3_aa: CASSYLVSGQALALHF
v_call: TRBV9; cdr3_length: 15; j_call: TRBJ2-2; cdr3_aa: CASSVVLSGTGELFF
v_call: TRBV18; cdr3_length: 15; j_call: TRBJ1-6; cdr3_aa: CASSPRDRRESPLHF
v_call: TRBV2; cdr3_length: 17; j_call: TRBJ2-6; cdr3_aa: CASSARGLLSGANVLTF
v_call: TRBV7-9; cdr3_length: 15; j_call: TRBJ1-5; cdr3_aa: CASSPAAGNNQPQHF
v_call: TRBV20-1; cdr3_length: 13; j_call: TRBJ2-5; cdr3_aa: CSATGTGQETQYF
v_call: TRBV6-2/TRBV6-3; cdr3_length: 13; j_call: TRBJ1-2; cdr3_aa: CASSYSGSYGYTF
v_call: TRBV27; cdr3_length: 17; j_call: TRBJ1-1; cdr3_aa: CASSLSMGGINLGEAFF